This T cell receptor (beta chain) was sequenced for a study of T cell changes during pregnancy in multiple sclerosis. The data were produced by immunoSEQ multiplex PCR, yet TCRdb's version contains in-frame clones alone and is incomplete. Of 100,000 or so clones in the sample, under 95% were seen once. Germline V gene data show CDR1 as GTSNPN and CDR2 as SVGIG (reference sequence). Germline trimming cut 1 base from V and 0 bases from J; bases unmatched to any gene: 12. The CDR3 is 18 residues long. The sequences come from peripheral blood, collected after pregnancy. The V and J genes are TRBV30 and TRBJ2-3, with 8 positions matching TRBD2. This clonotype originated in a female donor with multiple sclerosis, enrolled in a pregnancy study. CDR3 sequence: CAWSGVAGLTTSTDTQYF. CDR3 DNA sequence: TGTGCCTGGAGTGGGGTAGCGGGGCTTACTACTAGCACAGATACGCAGTATTTT.